This T cell receptor (beta chain) comes out of a study of T-cell memory formation after mild COVID-19. The germline V gene has CDR1 SGHRS and CDR2 YFSETQ. V lost 3 bases to trimming and J lost 2 bases, with 14 bases between them. The CDR3 has 15 amino acids. Regarding the study as a whole: Contracting CD4+ clones were located mainly in CM and EM, and CD8+ clones in EMRA. Later expanders leaned CD4+, whereas clones that contracted between day 15 and 85 were balanced CD4/CD8.

In the case of this clonotype: Its antigen remains unidentified.

TCRdb re-derived calls from the 5' RACE reads in MiXCR, one entry per CDR3 protein. The sample holds about 440,000 distinct CDR3 sequences; around 18% are singletons and the top ten take about 8.1%. The source material was PBMCs or a T cell subset sorted from them (not recorded which). The genes are TRBV5-1 and TRBJ1-2; weak D call: TRBD1 (6 bases). The source of this sequence is an adult woman who had mild COVID-19 (a few samples of this study predate the infection). Cell type and time point are not known. The CDR3 sequence: CASSSQGLGNYGYTF. The CDR3 DNA is TGCGCCAGCAGCTCCCAGGGGTTGGGGAACTATGGCTACACCTTC. Combining the CDR3 with reference TRBV5-1 and TRBJ1-2 gives the whole variable domain KAGVTQTPRYLIKTRGQQVTLSCSPISGHRSVSWYQQTPGQGLQFLFEYFSETQRNKGNFPGRFSGRQFSNSRSEMNVSTLELGDSALYLCASSSQGLGNYGYTFGSGTRLTVV.